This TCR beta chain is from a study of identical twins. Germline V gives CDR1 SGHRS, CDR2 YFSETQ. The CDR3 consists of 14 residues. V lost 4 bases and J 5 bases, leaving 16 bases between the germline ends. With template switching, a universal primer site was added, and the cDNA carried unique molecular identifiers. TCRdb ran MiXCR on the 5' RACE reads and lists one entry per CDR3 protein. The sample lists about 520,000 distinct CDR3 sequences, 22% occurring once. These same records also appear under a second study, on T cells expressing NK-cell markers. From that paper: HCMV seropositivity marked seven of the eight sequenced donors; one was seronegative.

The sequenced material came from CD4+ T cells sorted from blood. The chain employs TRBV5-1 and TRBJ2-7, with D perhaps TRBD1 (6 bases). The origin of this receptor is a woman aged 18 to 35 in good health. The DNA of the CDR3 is TGCGCCAGCAGCCCCCAGGGGACAAAGGACGAGCAGTACTTC. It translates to CASSPQGTKDEQYF.